This TCR beta chain was retrieved from a study of cytomegalovirus exposure and HLA in healthy donors. The PCR made use of 60 Vbeta and 13 Jbeta primers. The assay was immunoSEQ multiplex PCR, and TCRdb's table has in-frame clones only and misses some. The sample has approximately 210,000 clones, 70% to 80% seen once. This clone was observed a few times. The sequence derives from a woman between 25 and 40 years old in good health and CMV-seropositive. Sequencing used PBMCs.

The CDR3 DNA sequence: TGTGCCAGCAGCTCGGGACTAGCGGGGGACACAGATACGCAGTATTTT. Translating gives CASSSGLAGDTDTQYF. The chain uses TRBV5-4 and TRBJ2-3; 14 nucleotides line up with TRBD2. The CDR3 runs 16 residues. Losses at the gene ends were 3 bases for V and 2 bases for J; bases not matched to a gene: 2. Germline CDR1 reads SGHNT; CDR2 reads YYREEE (reference sequence).